The entry that follows covers one T cell receptor beta chain sequence. Sequenced by immunoSEQ multiplex PCR; TCRdb stores in-frame clones only, minus some. The table shows 1.6 million or so clones, with around 97% occurring only once. The CDR3 is made up of 13 amino acids. The germline V gene encodes CDR1 SNHLY and CDR2 FYNNEI. Trimming left V 4 bases short and J 0 bases short, with 4 bases between. The source of the sample is a study of shared clonotypes between healthy human individuals. The TCR originated in a man aged 25 to 40 in good health. Sequencing was performed on naive CD4+ T cells sorted from blood. Subset here: CD45RA+ positively selected. This rearrangement joins TRBV2 to TRBJ1-3; no clear D. CDR3 in DNA: TGTGCCAGCAGTGCAAACTCTGGAAACACCATATATTTT. Its protein is CASSANSGNTIYF.